This is a list of T cell receptor beta chains from one sample in a study of PD-1 blockade in classical Hodgkin lymphoma. Assay used: immunoSEQ multiplex PCR; TCRdb lists only in-frame clones, some missing. The sample records tens of thousands of clones, approximately 90% being singletons. What was sequenced was peripheral blood mononuclear cells (PBMCs). The receptors derive from a human donor with classical Hodgkin lymphoma. Both conserved end residues are part of each CDR3. The D gene is left open where the match is weak. Some rows mark clone size as missing; the rest say once, few, many or name a class of expanded clone.

V gene	clone size	D gene	J gene	CDR3 protein	CDR3 DNA
TRBV28	-	-	TRBJ1-5	CASDGGRGRSQHF	TGTGCCAGCGACGGAGGGCGCGGCCGGTCCCAGCATTTT
TRBV27	-	-	TRBJ2-2	CASSPLTGELFF	TGTGCCAGCAGTCCTCTAACCGGGGAGCTGTTTTTT
TRBV7-9	-	TRBD2	TRBJ2-3	CASSLGSSGSGSTDTQYF	TGTGCCAGCAGCTTGGGGTCTAGCGGGAGTGGGAGCACAGATACGCAGTATTTT
TRBV2	-	TRBD2	TRBJ2-2	CASSDGSGRARTGELFF	TGTGCCAGCAGTGATGGTAGCGGGAGGGCCAGGACCGGGGAGCTGTTTTTT
TRBV28	-	TRBD1	TRBJ1-4	CASSPALQGSKGFF	TGTGCCAGCAGTCCGGCCCTACAGGGGTCGAAAGGGTTTTTT
TRBV27	-	TRBD1	TRBJ1-2	CASSFGGRGGYGYTF	TGTGCCAGCAGTTTTGGGGGCAGGGGGGGCTATGGCTACACCTTC
TRBV10-3	-	-	TRBJ2-5	CAISSQGFQETQYF	TGTGCCATCAGTTCGCAGGGGTTCCAAGAGACCCAGTACTTC
TRBV6-4	-	-	TRBJ2-1	CASSAEGTRVEQFF	TGTGCCAGCAGTGCAGAGGGGACCAGGGTTGAGCAGTTCTTC
TRBV12-1	-	-	TRBJ2-3	CASSSRRGREDTNTQYF	TGTGCCAGCAGCTCCCGACGGGGGCGGGAGGACACGAATACGCAGTATTTT
TRBV9	-	-	TRBJ1-2	CASSVRGSDSEGYTF	TGTGCCAGCAGCGTAAGGGGCAGCGATTCTGAAGGCTACACCTTC
TRBV11-2	-	-	TRBJ1-4	CASSFRGEKLFF	TGTGCCAGCAGCTTTAGGGGTGAAAAACTGTTTTTT
TRBV18	-	-	TRBJ1-1	CASSPGPAGYEAFF	TGTGCCAGCTCACCCGGACCTGCAGGGTACGAAGCTTTCTTT
TRBV14	once	TRBD1	TRBJ2-3	CASSQGGQGRGDTQYF	TGTGCCAGCAGCCAAGGCGGACAGGGTCGTGGGGATACGCAGTATTTT
TRBV6-4	few	TRBD2	TRBJ2-1	CASSEAGGPDEQFF	TGTGCCAGCAGTGAAGCGGGAGGGCCCGATGAGCAGTTCTTC
TRBV5-1	-	-	TRBJ1-1	CASSLGSSGNTEAFF	TGCGCCAGCAGCTTGGGAAGTTCGGGGAACACTGAAGCTTTCTTT
TRBV19	few	-	TRBJ1-5	CASSPRQAEAYQPQHF	TGTGCCAGTAGTCCCAGACAGGCCGAGGCCTATCAGCCCCAGCATTTT
TRBV2	-	TRBD2	TRBJ2-7	CASRDRAGSSYEQYF	TGTGCCAGCAGGGATCGAGCGGGAAGCTCCTACGAGCAGTACTTC
TRBV11-1	-	TRBD1	TRBJ2-1	CASSFRDRGRNEQFF	TGTGCCAGCAGCTTCCGGGACAGGGGCAGGAATGAGCAGTTCTTC
TRBV2	-	-	TRBJ2-3	CASCYRDLTDTQYF	TGTGCCAGCTGTTACCGGGACCTCACAGATACGCAGTATTTT
TRBV19	-	TRBD2	TRBJ2-1	CASRGLAAYNEQFF	TGTGCCAGTAGAGGACTAGCGGCCTACAATGAGCAGTTCTTC
TRBV9	-	TRBD2	TRBJ2-1	CASSVEESSGLAGYLVTYNEQFF	TGTGCCAGCAGCGTAGAGGAATCTAGTGGACTAGCGGGATACCTAGTTACCTACAATGAGCAGTTCTTC
TRBV5-1	-	-	TRBJ1-2	CASSPGDGSYGYTF	TGCGCCAGCAGCCCCGGGGACGGATCGTATGGCTACACCTTC
TRBV18	-	TRBD1	TRBJ1-4	CASSGTGGEKLFF	TGTGCCAGCTCCGGGACAGGCGGTGAAAAACTGTTTTTT
TRBV9	once	TRBD1	TRBJ1-1	CASSADSGGEAFF	TGTGCCAGCAGCGCAGACTCAGGGGGTGAAGCTTTCTTT
TRBV5-1	-	TRBD1	TRBJ1-1	CASSQGGTEAFF	TGCGCCAGCAGCCAGGGGGGAACTGAAGCTTTCTTT
TRBV28	-	TRBD1	TRBJ2-1	CASSTTGGPYNEQFF	TGTGCCAGCAGCACAACAGGGGGCCCTTACAATGAGCAGTTCTTC
TRBV11-3	-	TRBD2	TRBJ2-1	CASSLLAGGHYSQFF	TGTGCCAGCAGCCTACTAGCGGGAGGGCATTACTCCCAGTTCTTC